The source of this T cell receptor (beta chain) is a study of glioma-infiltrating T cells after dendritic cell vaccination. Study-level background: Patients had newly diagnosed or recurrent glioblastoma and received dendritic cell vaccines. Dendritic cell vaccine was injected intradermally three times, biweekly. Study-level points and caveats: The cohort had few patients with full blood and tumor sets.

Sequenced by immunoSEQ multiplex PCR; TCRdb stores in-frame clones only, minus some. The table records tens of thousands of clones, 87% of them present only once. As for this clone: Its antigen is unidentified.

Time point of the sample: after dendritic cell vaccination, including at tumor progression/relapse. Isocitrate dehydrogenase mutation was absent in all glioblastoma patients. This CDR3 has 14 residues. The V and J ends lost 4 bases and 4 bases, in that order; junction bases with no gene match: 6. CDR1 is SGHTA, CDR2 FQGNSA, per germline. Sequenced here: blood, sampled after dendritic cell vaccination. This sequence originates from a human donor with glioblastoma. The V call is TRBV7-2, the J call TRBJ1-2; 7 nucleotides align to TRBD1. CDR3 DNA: TGTGCCAGCAGCTCCGGGACAGCGGTCTATGGCTACACCTTC. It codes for CASSSGTAVYGYTF.